Reported below is one T cell receptor (beta chain). The antigen it binds to is not known. It has no much larger one-base neighbor in the sample; base qualities were not kept. CDR1 and CDR2, looked up from the germline V gene, are SNHLY and FYNNEI. Its CDR3 holds 12 amino acids, cysteine through phenylalanine. Just CDR3 DNA is preserved here, 36 bases in frame from base 1. Trimming takes 11 bases from V and 7 bases from J, and the germline ends sit 17 bases apart. This record comes from a study of T cell changes during pregnancy in multiple sclerosis (dated by TCRdb to the late 2010s). At the level of the whole study: The study examined how the T cell repertoire changed over the course of pregnancy in women with multiple sclerosis.

Receptor amplification or capture employed the immunoSEQ multiplex PCR assay. The table comes from immuneACCESS by way of TCRdb, which keeps in-frame sequences with V and J called. Part of the clones is missing from these tables; in studies checked, under half for an unresolved V gene and the rest for unknown reasons. Within this sample are about 59,000 clones, with approximately 91% of them counted one time only. The top ten clonotypes cover approximately 1.3% of the sample. Source: peripheral blood, taken in the second trimester of pregnancy. The sequence was collected from a female donor with multiple sclerosis, enrolled in a pregnancy study. The chain employs TRBV2 and TRBJ2-5; TRBD2 is perhaps the D gene, given 6 matching bases. The bases read TGTGCCGCCCTCAGGGACTTGGGGACCCAGTACTTC. This codes for CAALRDLGTQYF. The entire variable domain, with the stretches around the CDR3 drawn from the reference TRBV2 and TRBJ2-5 proteins, is EPEVTQTPSHQVTQMGQEVILRCVPISNHLYFYWYRQILGQKVEFLVSFYNNEISEKSEIFDDQFSVERPDGSNFTLKIRSTKLEDSAMYFCAALRDLGTQYFGPGTRLLVL.